These 32 T cell receptor beta chains originate from one sample sequenced in a study of response to subunit inactivated influenza vaccine. TCRdb ran MiXCR on the RT-PCR reads and lists one entry per CDR3 protein. Of 600,000 to 700,000 distinct CDR3 sequences listed, about 15% are singletons. This material consisted of PBMCs from blood, taken approximately 15 days before vaccination. The receptor set was obtained from a man aged 45-65 years who received an inactivated influenza vaccine.

This clonotype was found many times. This sequence joins TRBV20-1 and TRBJ2-1, with TRBD2 as a possible D gene (6 bases). Trimming took off 1 base at V and 7 bases at J, with 14 bases between the two ends. From germline, CDR1 is DFQATT and CDR2 SNEGSKA (reference sequence). The CDR3 totals 14 residues. The CDR3 nucleotides are TGCAGTGCTAGAGTTCCCAGGCGGGGTAATGAGCAGTTCTTC. It is translated as CSARVPRRGNEQFF.

The chain couples TRBV7-2 to TRBJ2-5; D gene unclear. V lost 7 bases, J lost 1 base, and 10 bases lay in between. Germline assignment: CDR1 SGHTA and CDR2 FQGNSA. The CDR3 is 13 residues long. CDR3 nucleotides: TGTGCCAGCACCATACCCAGCCAAGAGACCCAGTACTTC. This encodes CASTIPSQETQYF.

This clonotype was counted a few times. The chain has TRBV20-1 and TRBJ1-5, with D possibly TRBD1 on 5 matching bases. Germline assignment: CDR1 DFQATT and CDR2 SNEGSKA (reference sequence). CDR3 length: 14 amino acids. Deletions cut 0 bases from V and 10 bases from J, with 16 bases between. DNA of the CDR3: TGCAGTGCTAGAGATTACAGGTTGGAAGTACCCCAGCATTTT. Translating it yields CSARDYRLEVPQHF.

The rearrangement uses TRBV12-3 or TRBV12-4 and TRBJ2-2; 10 nucleotides match TRBD2. J gave up 0 bases and V 2 bases, and 3 bases lay outside the gene matches. There are 17 residues in the CDR3. The CDR3 here is CASSLWGLATNTGELFF. The DNA for the CDR3 is TGTGCCAGCAGTTTATGGGGACTAGCGACGAACACCGGGGAGCTGTTTTTT.

This clonotype showed up many times. The V gene is TRBV15, the J gene TRBJ2-1; D is perhaps TRBD2 (6 bases). The CDR3 runs 17 residues. V was cut by 0 bases and J by 2 bases, with 14 bases left in between. Per the germline V gene, CDR1 is LNHNV and CDR2 is YYDKDF (reference sequence). In nucleotides, the CDR3 is TGTGCCACCAGCAGAGATCTGGGCGGGATCACCTACAATGAGCAGTTCTTC. This sequence encodes CATSRDLGGITYNEQFF. Combining the CDR3 with reference TRBV15 and TRBJ2-1 gives the whole variable domain DAMVIQNPRYQVTQFGKPVTLSCSQTLNHNVMYWYQQKSSQAPKLLFHYYDKDFNNEADTPDNFQSRRPNTSFCFLDIRSPGLGDTAMYLCATSRDLGGITYNEQFFGPGTRLTVL.

This clonotype was picked up many times. The chain employs TRBV5-1 and TRBJ2-7; 8 positions agree with TRBD2. This CDR3 has 15 residues. V lost 0 bases to trimming and J lost 3 bases; unmatched junction nucleotides: 5. Germline CDR1 is SGHRS and CDR2 is YFSETQ. The DNA for the CDR3 is TGCGCCAGCAGCTTGGGATTAGCGGGAAACTACGAGCAGTACTTC. Its translation: CASSLGLAGNYEQYF.

The chain combines TRBV20-1 with TRBJ2-5, with D perhaps matching TRBD2 (6 bases). V lost 4 bases and J 0 bases, leaving 15 bases between the germline ends. There are 15 residues in the CDR3. Per germline, CDR1 DFQATT and CDR2 SNEGSKA (reference sequence). The CDR3 DNA sequence: TGCAGTGCTACCCCGGCGGAGGGAAACCAAGAGACCCAGTACTTC. Residues: CSATPAEGNQETQYF.

Many counts were recorded for this clonotype. The genes are TRBV2 and TRBJ2-3; D not resolved. This CDR3 spans 14 amino acids. The germline V and J ends were trimmed by 2 bases and 3 bases, with 9 bases remaining between them. Germline loops: CDR1 SNHLY, CDR2 FYNNEI. Here the CDR3 reads CASSEFPGTDTQYF. The DNA of the CDR3 is TGTGCCAGCAGTGAATTCCCTGGGACAGATACGCAGTATTTT.

J is TRBJ2-5 and V is TRBV6-2 or TRBV6-3; D might be TRBD2 (6 bases). The CDR3 loop spans 16 amino acids. V lost 2 bases, J lost 1 base, and 14 bases lay in between. Per germline, CDR1 MNHEY and CDR2 SVGEGT. Here the CDR3 DNA reads TGTGCCAGCAGTTACAGCCGGGACTTCTTCCAAGAGACCCAGTACTTC. This encodes CASSYSRDFFQETQYF.

The rearrangement uses TRBV12-3 or TRBV12-4 and TRBJ1-6; TRBD1 might be the D (6 bases). This CDR3 spans 18 amino acids. The V end lost 2 bases, the J end lost 7 bases, and 21 bases lay between the germline ends. CDR3 coding DNA: TGTGCCAGCAGTTTATTGTTTGTCACCGGACAGCGCAATTCACCCCTCCACTTT. This encodes CASSLLFVTGQRNSPLHF.

The CDR3 sequence: CASSVGGLAEYNEQFF. CDR3 nucleotides: TGTGCCAGCAGCGTAGGAGGGCTAGCAGAGTACAATGAGCAGTTCTTC. J is TRBJ2-1 and V is TRBV9, with a tentative D call TRBD2 (5 bases). From germline, CDR1 is SGDLS and CDR2 YYNGEE. Trimming cost V 0 bases and J 4 bases, with 14 bases left between them. The CDR3 consists of 16 residues.

This clonotype was seen a handful of times. The chain joins TRBV28 to TRBJ2-1, with 12 bases that match TRBD2. V was pared by 3 bases and J by 8 bases, with 5 bases of the junction left unmatched. CDR1 is MDHEN, CDR2 SYDVKM, per germline. The CDR3 extends over 15 amino acids. CDR3 coding DNA: TGTGCCAGCAGTTTCTTGCCTAGCGGGAGGGATGAGCAGTTCTTC. This encodes CASSFLPSGRDEQFF.

This clonotype was detected a few times. The chain is built from TRBV9 and TRBJ2-3; unclear D gene. Germline-derived CDR1 and CDR2 are SGDLS and YYNGEE. The CDR3 length is 14 residues. Trimming shortened V by 1 base and J by 0 bases, and 6 bases separated the two germline ends. CDR3 protein: CASSVSSSTDTQYF. The DNA of the CDR3 is TGTGCCAGCAGCGTAAGTTCTAGCACAGATACGCAGTATTTT.

This chain uses TRBV20-1 with TRBJ1-2, with D uncertain. The CDR3 spans 13 residues. V was shortened by 3 bases and J by 8 bases, with 16 bases between the two germline ends. The germline V gene encodes CDR1 DFQATT and CDR2 SNEGSKA (reference sequence). Here the CDR3 reads CSASKTPLEGYTF. Written as DNA, the CDR3 is TGCAGTGCTAGTAAAACACCTTTGGAGGGCTACACCTTC.

The chain has TRBV20-1 and TRBJ2-3, with D perhaps given as TRBD1 or TRBD2 (5 bases each). There are 13 residues in the CDR3. The V end lost 6 bases, the J end lost 6 bases, and 16 bases lay between the germline ends. Germline assignment: CDR1 DFQATT and CDR2 SNEGSKA (reference sequence). This CDR3 is CSAFRGPTDTQYF. The CDR3 nucleotides read TGCAGTGCCTTCCGGGGCCCCACGGATACGCAGTATTTT.

The chain has TRBV5-4 and TRBJ2-7; perhaps TRBD2 as D (6 bases). This CDR3 contains 13 residues. V lost 4 bases to trimming and J lost 3 bases, with 11 bases between them. From germline, CDR1 is SGHNT and CDR2 YYREEE (reference sequence). For the CDR3, the DNA is TGTGCCAGCAGCAAGGCGGGGAGCTACGAGCAGTACTTC. It is translated as CASSKAGSYEQYF.

There are many counts of this clonotype. The J gene is TRBJ2-5, the V gene TRBV10-3; possible D gene TRBD1, 6 bases. V gave up 3 bases and J gave up 1 base, with 12 bases separating them. The CDR3 spans 15 residues. Germline V gene data show CDR1 as ENHRY and CDR2 as SYGVKD. CDR3 DNA sequence: TGTGCCATCAGTGATTACCAGGGGCTCCAAGAGACCCAGTACTTC. It translates to CAISDYQGLQETQYF.

In its sample, this clonotype was seen many times. This CDR3 reads CASSLSAGPFRSYEQYF. The CDR3 DNA sequence: TGTGCCAGCAGTTTATCGGCAGGGCCCTTTAGGTCCTACGAGCAGTACTTC. The chain employs TRBV12-3 or TRBV12-4 and TRBJ2-7; weak D call: TRBD1 (5 bases). This CDR3 contains 17 residues. V gave up 2 bases and J gave up 1 base, with 18 bases separating them.

This clonotype was seen only once. The chain combines TRBV20-1 with TRBJ2-7; either TRBD1 or TRBD2 may supply D (5 bases each). The germline CDR1 and CDR2 sequences are DFQATT and SNEGSKA (reference sequence). The CDR3 is made up of 16 amino acids. V dropped 3 bases and J dropped 2 bases, with 20 bases sitting between them. The CDR3 region has the DNA TGCAGTGCTAGCGGAGGACGTGGACAAAGCACCTACGAGCAGTACTTC. Encoded protein: CSASGGRGQSTYEQYF.

This rearrangement joins TRBV12-3 or TRBV12-4 to TRBJ1-1, with 8 bases fitting TRBD1. J lost 1 base, V lost 0 bases, and 4 bases had no gene match. The CDR3 length is 16 residues. The CDR3: CASSLALTGGNTEAFF. DNA for the CDR3: TGTGCCAGCAGTTTAGCGCTTACAGGGGGGAACACTGAAGCTTTCTTT.

This chain links TRBV4-3 with TRBJ2-2; 7 nucleotides align to TRBD1. The CDR3 length is 16 residues. The trim removed 0 bases at V and 1 base at J, leaving 2 bases unmatched. In germline, CDR1 is LGHNA, CDR2 YSLEER. The CDR3 here is CASSQEGQKNTGELFF. The CDR3 DNA reads as TGCGCCAGCAGCCAAGAGGGACAGAAGAACACCGGGGAGCTGTTTTTT.

CDR3 amino acids: CASIQTPSGDRKQFF. CDR3 in DNA: TGTGCCAGCATCCAAACCCCTAGCGGGGACCGTAAGCAGTTCTTC. V usage is TRBV7-8 and J usage is TRBJ2-1; 9 bases are a match to TRBD2. Trimming at V came to 7 bases and at J to 11 bases, leaving 15 bases not matched to a gene. The CDR3 covers 15 residues. Germline V gene lookup returns CDR1 SGHVS and CDR2 FQNEAQ.

The rearrangement joins TRBV29-1 to TRBJ2-7, with D possibly matching TRBD1 (6 bases). The CDR3 has 13 residues. The V end was cut by 7 bases, the J end by 7 bases, with 20 bases between. The germline gives CDR1 SQVTM, CDR2 ANQGSEA. The CDR3 DNA reads as TGCAGCGCGGGACAAAATTTATCGGGTGAGCAGTACTTC. This codes for CSAGQNLSGEQYF.

The gene calls are TRBV5-1 and TRBJ2-3; D might be TRBD2 (6 bases). V shed 0 bases and J shed 4 bases, with 15 bases lying between them. The CDR3 loop spans 16 amino acids. Germline lookup yields CDR1 SGHRS and CDR2 YFSETQ. The CDR3 protein is CASSLAIGSPSDTQYF. CDR3 in DNA: TGCGCCAGCAGCTTGGCGATCGGGAGTCCTTCAGATACGCAGTATTTT.

The V call is TRBV20-1, the J call TRBJ2-7; 7 nucleotides line up with TRBD1. The CDR3 consists of 14 residues. The germline V gene encodes CDR1 DFQATT and CDR2 SNEGSKA (reference sequence). V dropped 2 bases and J dropped 1; count of bases not matched to a gene: 5. CDR3 sequence reads: CSARFGDSSYEQYF. Written as DNA, the CDR3 is TGCAGTGCTAGATTTGGGGACAGTTCCTACGAGCAGTACTTC.

This clonotype was observed a handful of times. Mismatch with germline at one junction end may stem from a read error. The chain couples TRBV10-3 to TRBJ2-7; 7 bases are shared with TRBD2. Per germline, CDR1 ENHRY and CDR2 SYGVKD. The CDR3 is made up of 15 amino acids. CDR3 protein: CAISESVTSSHEQYF. CDR3 bases: TGTGCCATCAGTGAGTCCGTGACTAGCTCCCACGAGCAGTACTTC.

The table lists this clonotype with a few counts. This chain joins TRBV29-1 and TRBJ1-2; D gene unclear. Trimming removed 6 bases at V and 8 bases at J, with 16 bases between. This CDR3 contains 12 residues. CDR1 is SQVTM, CDR2 ANQGSEA, per germline. CDR3 nucleotides: TGCAGCGTCCCAACGCCCTCCTGGGGCTACACCTTC. Translating it yields CSVPTPSWGYTF.

This clonotype was recorded many times. The CDR3 spells CASSSRTSGRTDTQYF. Here the CDR3 DNA reads TGTGCCAGCAGCTCCAGGACTAGCGGGCGCACAGATACGCAGTATTTT. The chain employs TRBV11-2 and TRBJ2-3, with 11 bases fitting TRBD2. V dropped 4 bases and J dropped 1; count of bases not matched to a gene: 4. Germline values: CDR1 SGHAT, CDR2 FQNNGV. The length of the CDR3 is 16 residues.

This clonotype was seen many times. V and J are TRBV9 and TRBJ1-2; a possible D gene is TRBD1 (5 bases). CDR1 SGDLS and CDR2 YYNGEE come from the germline V gene. This CDR3 contains 15 residues. Deletions cut 0 bases from V and 6 bases from J, with 15 bases between. The CDR3 loop reads CASSVEGRSLDGYTF. The CDR3 DNA is TGTGCCAGCAGCGTAGAGGGACGGAGCCTGGATGGCTACACCTTC.

In this sample, this clonotype turned up many times. The chain is built from TRBV12-3 or TRBV12-4 and TRBJ1-5; D gene ambiguous. The V end was cut by 2 bases, the J end by 6 bases, with 11 bases between. The CDR3 length is 14 residues. CDR3 protein: CASSLSGLGQPQHF. DNA for the CDR3: TGTGCCAGCAGTTTATCCGGGTTAGGTCAGCCCCAGCATTTT.

This clonotype was observed a few times. The rearrangement joins TRBV5-1 to TRBJ2-5; 7 bases map to TRBD1. The CDR3 runs to 15 residues. Trimming removed 2 bases from V and 4 bases from J; junction bases left unmatched: 8. CDR1 and CDR2 from the germline V gene are SGHRS and YFSETQ. DNA of the CDR3: TGCGCCAGCAGCTTCGTCGGGACAGTGGGAGAGACCCAGTACTTC. Its protein product is CASSFVGTVGETQYF.

This clonotype was counted between two and nine times. The rearrangement uses TRBV12-3 or TRBV12-4 and TRBJ2-7; 9 positions match TRBD1. The CDR3 spans 13 residues. Trimming at V came to 6 bases and at J to 6 bases, leaving 6 bases not matched to a gene. The chain's CDR3 is CASRDRGIGEQYF. CDR3 nucleotide sequence: TGTGCCAGCAGAGACAGGGGGATCGGCGAGCAGTACTTC.